What follows are 27 T cell receptor beta chains derived from one specimen sequenced in a study of T-cell memory formation after mild COVID-19. Each CDR3 protein is one row after TCRdb ran MiXCR on the 5' RACE reads. The sample shows a few hundred thousand distinct CDR3 sequences, less than 25% of them seen only once. What was sequenced was PBMCs or a T cell subset sorted from them (not recorded which). Receptors were obtained from an adult woman who had mild COVID-19 (a few samples of this study predate the infection). Cell type and time point are not known.

The V call is TRBV6-6, the J call TRBJ1-4; D gene ambiguous. Germline V CDR1 and CDR2: MNHNY, SVGAGI (reference sequence). CDR3 length equals 11 residues. Trimming removed 4 bases from V and 5 bases from J, with 2 bases in between. The CDR3 sequence is CASSLNEKLFF. The DNA for the CDR3 is TGTGCCAGCAGTTTAAATGAAAAACTGTTTTTT.

The V call is TRBV20-1, the J call TRBJ1-5; unclear D gene. V lost 6 bases and J 0 bases, leaving 6 bases between the germline ends. The length of the CDR3 is 12 residues. Germline lookup yields CDR1 DFQATT and CDR2 SNEGSKA (reference sequence). CDR3 sequence (DNA): TGCAGTGCATCTTCTAGCAATCAGCCCCAGCATTTT. This gives the protein CSASSSNQPQHF.

This clonotype was counted a few times. CDR3 coding DNA: TGTGCCAGCAGCTTGCAGCGGCTATACGAGCAGTACTTC. This sequence encodes CASSLQRLYEQYF. The chain employs TRBV5-6 and TRBJ2-7, with a weak D call TRBD2 (5 bases). Per the germline V gene, CDR1 is SGHDT and CDR2 is YYEEEE. This CDR3 contains 13 residues. V was pared by 1 base and J by 4 bases, with 9 bases between.

The chain combines TRBV7-9 with TRBJ1-2; unclear D gene. Trimming took 1 base from V and 2 from J, leaving 17 bases between them. Germline V CDR1 and CDR2: SEHNR, FQNEAQ (reference sequence). This CDR3 is built from 17 residues. This chain's CDR3 is CASSLEGPARANYGYTF. DNA for the CDR3: TGTGCCAGCAGCTTAGAGGGTCCAGCCCGAGCAAACTATGGCTACACCTTC.

V usage is TRBV27 and J usage is TRBJ1-1, with D perhaps matching TRBD1 (6 bases). The CDR3 spans 14 residues. V was pared by 3 bases and J by 1 base, with 9 bases between. CDR1 and CDR2 from the germline V gene are MNHEY and SMNVEV (reference sequence). CDR3 nucleotide sequence: TGTGCCAGCAGTTTTCACAGGGCGAACACTGAAGCTTTCTTT. Its protein product is CASSFHRANTEAFF.

In its sample, this clonotype was seen a few times. This chain uses TRBV5-1 with TRBJ2-1; 14 bases are a match to TRBD2. Germline V lookup: CDR1 SGHRS, CDR2 YFSETQ. V trimming: 2 bases; J trimming: 9 bases; junction bases outside the gene matches: 4. The CDR3 extends over 15 amino acids. The CDR3 reads CASSFGTSGSGEQFF. The CDR3 coding sequence is TGCGCCAGCAGCTTCGGGACTAGCGGGAGTGGTGAGCAGTTCTTC.

This clonotype has at least ten counts. This chain uses TRBV7-3 with TRBJ2-1; no clear D. Germline V gives CDR1 SGHTA, CDR2 FQGTGA. The CDR3 runs to 12 residues. Trimming removed 1 base at V and 5 bases at J, with 3 bases between. CDR3 protein: CASSLKDNEQFF. CDR3 DNA: TGTGCCAGCAGCTTAAAGGACAATGAGCAGTTCTTC.

This clonotype was seen more than once but under ten times. The gene calls are TRBV7-2 and TRBJ2-7; TRBD1 matches at 7 bases. This CDR3 is 16 amino acids long. The V gene end was trimmed by 4 bases and the J gene end by 4 bases; junction bases not matched to a gene: 13. Germline V gene lookup returns CDR1 SGHTA and CDR2 FQGNSA. The CDR3 coding sequence is TGTGCCAGCAGCTGGGAACACGGGACAGCCCGTTACGAGCAGTACTTC. Translation: CASSWEHGTARYEQYF.

This clonotype appeared many times. This chain links TRBV20-1 with TRBJ1-2, with 11 bases aligning to TRBD1. This CDR3 spans 16 amino acids. V lost 3 bases, J lost 8 bases, and 14 bases stayed unmatched. Germline V gives CDR1 DFQATT, CDR2 SNEGSKA (reference sequence). CDR3 sequence reads: CSARGGQGARSGGYTF. CDR3 DNA: TGCAGTGCTAGGGGTGGACAGGGGGCAAGGTCAGGGGGCTACACCTTC.

This clonotype showed up just a few times. The chain combines TRBV24-1 with TRBJ2-3; tentative D call: TRBD2 (6 bases). Trimming cost V 3 bases and J 0 bases, with 9 bases left between them. CDR3 length equals 15 residues. Germline CDR1 KGHDR, CDR2 SFDVKD. CDR3 loop: CATSDTGTSTDTQYF. The DNA of the CDR3 is TGTGCCACCAGTGATACGGGGACTAGCACAGATACGCAGTATTTT.

This clonotype has a count of ten or more. The genes are TRBV5-5 and TRBJ2-1; D not certain. Trimming removed 2 bases from V and 0 bases from J, with 6 bases in between. The CDR3 is 14 residues long. CDR1 and CDR2 from the germline V gene are SGHKS and YYEKEE (reference sequence). The CDR3 DNA reads TGTGCCAGCAGCTTCTTAAGCTCCTACAATGAGCAGTTCTTC. Translated: CASSFLSSYNEQFF. Combining the CDR3 with reference TRBV5-5 and TRBJ2-1 gives the whole variable domain DAGVTQSPTHLIKTRGQQVTLRCSPISGHKSVSWYQQVLGQGPQFIFQYYEKEERGRGNFPDRFSARQFPNYSSELNVNALLLGDSALYLCASSFLSSYNEQFFGPGTRLTVL.

This clonotype was seen only a few times. This chain uses TRBV5-6 with TRBJ1-4, with a tentative D call TRBD1 (5 bases). CDR1 and CDR2 from the germline V gene are SGHDT and YYEEEE. The CDR3 sequence is 16 residues long. The V end was cut by 6 bases, the J end by 2 bases, with 17 bases between. The CDR3 spells CASTPDGGETNEKLFF. In DNA, the CDR3 is TGTGCCAGCACCCCCGATGGAGGGGAGACTAATGAAAAACTGTTTTTT. The full variable domain, in which reference TRBV5-6 and TRBJ1-4 provide the parts outside the CDR3, is DAGVTQSPTHLIKTRGQQVTLRCSPKSGHDTVSWYQQALGQGPQFIFQYYEEEERQRGNFPDRFSGHQFPNYSSELNVNALLLGDSALYLCASTPDGGETNEKLFFGSGTQLSVL.

This clonotype has ten or more counts. The chain carries TRBV5-4 and TRBJ2-3; weak D call: TRBD2 (6 bases). V was trimmed by 7 bases and J by 3 bases, leaving 12 bases between them. Per the germline V gene, CDR1 is SGHNT and CDR2 is YYREEE (reference sequence). There are 13 residues in the CDR3. CDR3: CASAAGMTDTQYF. The CDR3 nucleotides read TGTGCCAGCGCGGCGGGGATGACAGATACGCAGTATTTT.

This clonotype came up a few times. This sequence joins TRBV24-1 and TRBJ2-1, with D perhaps being TRBD1 or TRBD2 (5 bases each). From germline, CDR1 is KGHDR and CDR2 SFDVKD. This CDR3 has 17 residues. V lost 0 bases and J 0 bases, leaving 11 bases between the germline ends. Here the CDR3 DNA reads TGTGCCACCAGTGATTTGGGGGGACCCTACTCCTACAATGAGCAGTTCTTC. Amino acid sequence: CATSDLGGPYSYNEQFF.

This clonotype was seen more than once but under ten times. The rearrangement links TRBV20-1 to TRBJ2-1, with a weak D call TRBD2 (6 bases). V lost 6 bases and J 7 bases, leaving 19 bases between the germline ends. The CDR3 has 14 amino acids. The V gene's germline CDR1 is DFQATT and CDR2 SNEGSKA (reference sequence). The CDR3 spells CSARRAGLRNEQFF. CDR3 in DNA: TGCAGTGCCCGGAGGGCGGGCCTGAGGAATGAGCAGTTCTTC.

This sequence joins TRBV14 and TRBJ2-5, with TRBD2 identical over 8 bases. Germline V gene data show CDR1 as SGHDN and CDR2 as FVKESK. Germline trimming cut 4 bases from V and 5 bases from J; bases unmatched to any gene: 15. The CDR3 runs 17 residues. Here the CDR3 reads CASSPGAGVRSVETQYF. DNA of the CDR3: TGTGCCAGCAGCCCAGGAGCGGGAGTACGTTCGGTGGAGACCCAGTACTTC.

At least ten counts were recorded for this clonotype. An end of the junction differs from the germline gene, which may be a read error. V usage is TRBV5-1 and J usage is TRBJ2-3; 9 positions match TRBD2. The CDR3 spans 15 residues. CDR1 SGHRS and CDR2 YFSETQ come from the germline V gene. CDR3 in DNA: TGTGCCAGCAGCTTAACTAGCGGGAGCACAGATACGCAGTATTTT. Protein product: CASSLTSGSTDTQYF.

V usage is TRBV7-4 and J usage is TRBJ2-3, with D possibly being TRBD2 (5 bases). Germline CDR1 reads SGHVT; CDR2 reads SQSDAQ. V was cut by 5 bases and J by 1 base, with 19 bases left in between. There are 17 residues in the CDR3. The CDR3 protein is CASSIRLRRLRTDTQYF. The CDR3 nucleotides read TGTGCCAGCAGCATCCGACTACGGCGGCTGCGCACAGATACGCAGTATTTT.

This clonotype turned up a few times. The chain has TRBV30 and TRBJ2-2, with TRBD2 matching 11 bases. The CDR3 runs to 16 residues. Germline CDR1 reads GTSNPN; CDR2 reads SVGIG (reference sequence). The V and J ends lost 4 bases and 2 bases, in that order; junction bases with no gene match: 6. This CDR3 is CAWNIGLAGNTGELFF. CDR3 nucleotide sequence: TGTGCCTGGAACATAGGACTAGCGGGTAACACCGGGGAGCTGTTTTTT. The full variable domain, with the rest looked up from reference TRBV30 and TRBJ2-2, is SQTIHQWPATLVQPVGSPLSLECTVEGTSNPNLYWYRQAAGRGLQLLFYSVGIGQISSEVPQNLSASRPQDRQFILSSKKLLLSDSGFYLCAWNIGLAGNTGELFFGEGSRLTVL.

The V and J genes are TRBV6-6 and TRBJ2-6; D may correspond to TRBD1 or TRBD2 (5 bases each). The CDR3 contains 17 residues. V lost 4 bases to trimming and J lost 0 bases, with 13 bases between them. The germline gives CDR1 MNHNY, CDR2 SVGAGI (reference sequence). CDR3 region: CASSSLGTASGANVLTF. CDR3 coding DNA: TGTGCCAGCAGTTCCCTCGGGACGGCCTCTGGGGCCAACGTCCTGACTTTC.

This sequence joins TRBV7-2 and TRBJ1-3; TRBD1 matches at 10 bases. The J segment lost 1 base and the V segment lost 2 bases, leaving 11 bases of the junction unmatched. Germline values: CDR1 SGHTA, CDR2 FQGNSA. The CDR3 runs 19 residues. The CDR3 nucleotides read TGTGCCAGCAGCTTAAGGGCCGGGACAGGGGAGGCGTCTGGAAACACCATATATTTT. Protein product: CASSLRAGTGEASGNTIYF.

The chain employs TRBV19 and TRBJ2-7; D is possibly TRBD1 or TRBD2 (5 bases each). Germline loops: CDR1 LNHDA, CDR2 SQIVND (reference sequence). The CDR3 covers 14 residues. The V end lost 6 bases, the J end lost 0 bases, and 12 bases lay between the germline ends. The CDR3 loop reads CASSPRGHSYEQYF. The CDR3 nucleotides are TGTGCCAGTAGCCCGAGGGGCCACTCCTACGAGCAGTACTTC.

This clonotype was counted many times. The V gene is TRBV6-1, the J gene TRBJ1-1; 8 bases fit TRBD1. V lost 1 base, J lost 6 bases, and 7 bases stayed unmatched. This CDR3 region has 15 residues. Germline loops: CDR1 MNHNS, CDR2 SASEGT. CDR3 DNA sequence: TGTGCCAGCAGTGAAGATTCAGGGGGCGTAGCTGAAGCTTTCTTT. Protein: CASSEDSGGVAEAFF.

V and J are TRBV6-1 and TRBJ2-7, with 8 bases matching TRBD1. The CDR3 sequence is 14 residues long. Looked up from germline, CDR1 is MNHNS and CDR2 is SASEGT. J lost 4 bases, V lost 6 bases, and 8 bases had no gene match. CDR3 loop: CASRTGTGPYEQYF. CDR3 sequence (DNA): TGTGCCAGCAGGACCGGGACAGGTCCTTACGAGCAGTACTTC.

The chain combines TRBV3-1 with TRBJ2-5; the D is unclear. Trimming stripped 0 bases from V and 5 bases from J, with 10 bases between. CDR1 LGHDT and CDR2 YNNKEL come from the germline V gene (reference sequence). This CDR3 contains 14 residues. CDR3 protein: CASSQEPKRETQYF. DNA of the CDR3: TGTGCCAGCAGCCAAGAGCCGAAGAGGGAGACCCAGTACTTC.

The chain is built from TRBV7-9 and TRBJ1-1, with 9 bases matching TRBD1. Trimming removed 2 bases from V and 0 bases from J; junction bases left unmatched: 10. Germline values: CDR1 SEHNR, CDR2 FQNEAQ (reference sequence). The CDR3 covers 18 residues. The CDR3 coding sequence is TGTGCCAGCAGCTTAACCTCGGACAGGGGCCCCATGAACACTGAAGCTTTCTTT. It is translated as CASSLTSDRGPMNTEAFF.

The V gene is TRBV3-1, the J gene TRBJ1-1, with a possible D match to TRBD1 (5 bases). The CDR3 contains 14 residues. The germline V and J ends were trimmed by 3 bases and 2 bases, with 10 bases remaining between them. The germline V gene encodes CDR1 LGHDT and CDR2 YNNKEL (reference sequence). As DNA, the CDR3 is TGTGCCAGCAGCCACGAAGGGGCCAACACTGAAGCTTTCTTT. Its protein product is CASSHEGANTEAFF.